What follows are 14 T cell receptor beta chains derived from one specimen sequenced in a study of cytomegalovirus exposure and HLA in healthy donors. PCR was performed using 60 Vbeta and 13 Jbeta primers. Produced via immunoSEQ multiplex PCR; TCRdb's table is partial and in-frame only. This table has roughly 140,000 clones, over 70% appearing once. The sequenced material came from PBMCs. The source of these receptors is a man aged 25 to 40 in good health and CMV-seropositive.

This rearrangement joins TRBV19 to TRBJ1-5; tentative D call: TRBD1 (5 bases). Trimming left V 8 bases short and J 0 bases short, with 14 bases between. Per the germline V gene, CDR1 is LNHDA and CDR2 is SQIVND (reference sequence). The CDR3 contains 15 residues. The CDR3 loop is CASGVGGNSNQPQHF. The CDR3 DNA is TGTGCCAGTGGGGTCGGGGGGAATAGCAATCAGCCCCAGCATTTT.

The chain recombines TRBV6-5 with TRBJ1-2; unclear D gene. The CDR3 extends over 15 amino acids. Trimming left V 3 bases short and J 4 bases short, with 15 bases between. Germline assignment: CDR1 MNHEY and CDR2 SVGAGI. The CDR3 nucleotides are TGTGCCAGCAGTTATACCCGGGAGCCCCCCTATGGCTACACCTTC. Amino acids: CASSYTREPPYGYTF.

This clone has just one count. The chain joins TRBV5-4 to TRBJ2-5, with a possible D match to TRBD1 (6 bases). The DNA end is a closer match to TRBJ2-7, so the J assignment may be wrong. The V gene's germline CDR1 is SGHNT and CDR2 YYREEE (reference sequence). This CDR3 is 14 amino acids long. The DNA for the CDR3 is TGTGCCAGCAGCACCTGGACAGCATCCTACGAGCAGTACTTC. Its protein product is CASSTWTASYEQYF.

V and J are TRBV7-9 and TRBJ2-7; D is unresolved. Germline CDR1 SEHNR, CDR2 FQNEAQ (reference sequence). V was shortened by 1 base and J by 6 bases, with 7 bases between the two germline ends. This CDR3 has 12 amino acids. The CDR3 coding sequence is TGTGCCAGCAGCTTAGGGCACGCCGAGCAGTACTTC. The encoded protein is CASSLGHAEQYF.

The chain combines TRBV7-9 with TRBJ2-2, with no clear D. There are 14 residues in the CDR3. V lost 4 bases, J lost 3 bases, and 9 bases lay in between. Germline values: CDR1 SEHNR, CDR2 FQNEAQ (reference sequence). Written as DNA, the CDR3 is TGTGCCAGCAGCTCTGACCTAGACACCGGGGAGCTGTTTTTT. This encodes CASSSDLDTGELFF.

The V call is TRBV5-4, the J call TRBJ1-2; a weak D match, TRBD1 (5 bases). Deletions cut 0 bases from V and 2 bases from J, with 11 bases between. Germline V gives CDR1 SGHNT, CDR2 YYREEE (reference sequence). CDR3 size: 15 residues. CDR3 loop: CASSLVLGGNYGYTF. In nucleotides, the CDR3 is TGTGCCAGCAGCTTGGTATTGGGGGGGAACTATGGCTACACCTTC.

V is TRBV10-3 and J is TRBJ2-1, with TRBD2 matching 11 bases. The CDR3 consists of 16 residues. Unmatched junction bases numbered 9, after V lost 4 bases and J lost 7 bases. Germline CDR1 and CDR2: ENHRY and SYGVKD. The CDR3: CAISGTSGRSPNEQFF. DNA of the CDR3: TGTGCCATCAGTGGTACTAGCGGGAGATCCCCAAATGAGCAGTTCTTC.

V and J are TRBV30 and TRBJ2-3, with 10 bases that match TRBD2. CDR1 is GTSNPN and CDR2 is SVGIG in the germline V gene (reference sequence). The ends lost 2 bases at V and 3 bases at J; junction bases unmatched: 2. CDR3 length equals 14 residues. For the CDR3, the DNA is TGTGCCTGGAGTCCGGGACTAGCGACAGATACGCAGTATTTT. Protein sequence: CAWSPGLATDTQYF.

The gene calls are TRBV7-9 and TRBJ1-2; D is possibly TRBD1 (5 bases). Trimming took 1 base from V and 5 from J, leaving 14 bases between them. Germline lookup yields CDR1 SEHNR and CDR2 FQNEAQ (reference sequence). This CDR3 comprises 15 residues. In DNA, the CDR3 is TGTGCCAGCAGCTTAGTCATGGGGCGAGGTTATGGCTACACCTTC. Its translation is CASSLVMGRGYGYTF.

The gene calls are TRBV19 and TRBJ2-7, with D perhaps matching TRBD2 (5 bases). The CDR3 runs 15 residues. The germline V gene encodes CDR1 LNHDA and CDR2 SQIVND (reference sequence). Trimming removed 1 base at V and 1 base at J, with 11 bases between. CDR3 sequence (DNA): TGTGCCAGTAGTATAGTCATCGGGGATTCCTACGAGCAGTACTTC. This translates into CASSIVIGDSYEQYF.

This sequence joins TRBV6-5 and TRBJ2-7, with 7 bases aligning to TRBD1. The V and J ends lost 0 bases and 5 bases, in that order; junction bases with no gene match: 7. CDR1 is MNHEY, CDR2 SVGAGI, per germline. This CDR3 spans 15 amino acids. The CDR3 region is CASSYSMQGVDEQYF. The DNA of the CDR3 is TGTGCCAGCAGTTACTCGATGCAGGGGGTGGACGAGCAGTACTTC.

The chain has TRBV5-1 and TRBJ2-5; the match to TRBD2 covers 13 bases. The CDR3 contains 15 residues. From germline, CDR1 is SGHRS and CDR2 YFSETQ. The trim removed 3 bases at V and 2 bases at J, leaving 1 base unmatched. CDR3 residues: CASSSTSGRQETQYF. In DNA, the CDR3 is TGCGCCAGCAGCTCGACTAGCGGGAGGCAAGAGACCCAGTACTTC.

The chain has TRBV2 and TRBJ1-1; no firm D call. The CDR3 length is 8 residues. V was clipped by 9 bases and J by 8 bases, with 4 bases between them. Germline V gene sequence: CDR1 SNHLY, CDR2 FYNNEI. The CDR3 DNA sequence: TGTGCCAGTAGAGAAGCTTTCTTT. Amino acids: CASREAFF.

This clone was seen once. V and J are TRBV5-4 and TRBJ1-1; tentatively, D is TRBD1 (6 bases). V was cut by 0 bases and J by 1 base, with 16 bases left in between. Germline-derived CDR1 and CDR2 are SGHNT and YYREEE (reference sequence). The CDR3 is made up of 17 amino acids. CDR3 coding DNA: TGTGCCAGCAGCTTGGTCTTACCTACAGGGTCGAACACTGAAGCTTTCTTT. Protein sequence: CASSLVLPTGSNTEAFF.